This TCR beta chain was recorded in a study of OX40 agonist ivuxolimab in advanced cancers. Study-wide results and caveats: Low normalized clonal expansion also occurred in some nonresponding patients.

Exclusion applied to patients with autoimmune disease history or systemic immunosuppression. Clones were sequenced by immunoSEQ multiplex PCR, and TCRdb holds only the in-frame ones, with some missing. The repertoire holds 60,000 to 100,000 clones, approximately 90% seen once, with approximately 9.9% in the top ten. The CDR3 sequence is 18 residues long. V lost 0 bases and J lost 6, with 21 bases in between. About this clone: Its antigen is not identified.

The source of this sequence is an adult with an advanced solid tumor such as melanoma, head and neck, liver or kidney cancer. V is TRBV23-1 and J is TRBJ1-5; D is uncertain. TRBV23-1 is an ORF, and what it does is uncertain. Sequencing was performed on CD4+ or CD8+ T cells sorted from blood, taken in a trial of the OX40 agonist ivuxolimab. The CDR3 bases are TGCGCCAGCAGTCAATCACCCCGCCCAAGGATGCGTGGTCAGCCCCAGCATTTT. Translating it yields CASSQSPRPRMRGQPQHF.